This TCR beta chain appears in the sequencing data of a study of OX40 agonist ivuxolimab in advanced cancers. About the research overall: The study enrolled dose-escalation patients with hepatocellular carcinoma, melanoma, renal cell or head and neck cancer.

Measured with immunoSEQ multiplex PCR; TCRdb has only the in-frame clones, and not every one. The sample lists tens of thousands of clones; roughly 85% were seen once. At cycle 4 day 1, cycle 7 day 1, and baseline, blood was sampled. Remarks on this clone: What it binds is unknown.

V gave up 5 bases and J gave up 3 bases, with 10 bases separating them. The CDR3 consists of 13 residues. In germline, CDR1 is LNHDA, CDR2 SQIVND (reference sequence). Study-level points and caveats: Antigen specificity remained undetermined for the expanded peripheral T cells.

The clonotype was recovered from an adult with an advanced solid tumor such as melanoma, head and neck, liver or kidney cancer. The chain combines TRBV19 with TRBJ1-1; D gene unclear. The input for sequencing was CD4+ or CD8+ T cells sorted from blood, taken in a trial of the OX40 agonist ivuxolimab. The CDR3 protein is CASSSRGDTEAFF. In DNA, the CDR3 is TGTGCCAGTAGTTCCCGGGGTGACACTGAAGCTTTCTTT.